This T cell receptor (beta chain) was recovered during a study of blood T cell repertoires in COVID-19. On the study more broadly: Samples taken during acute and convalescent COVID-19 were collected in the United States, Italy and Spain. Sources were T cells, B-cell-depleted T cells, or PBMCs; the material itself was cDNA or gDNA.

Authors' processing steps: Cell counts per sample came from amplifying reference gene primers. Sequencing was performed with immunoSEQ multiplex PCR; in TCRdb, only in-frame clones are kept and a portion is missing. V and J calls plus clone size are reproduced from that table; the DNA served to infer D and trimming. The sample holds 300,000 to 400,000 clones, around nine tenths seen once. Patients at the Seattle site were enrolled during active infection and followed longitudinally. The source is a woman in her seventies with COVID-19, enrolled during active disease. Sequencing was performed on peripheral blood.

CDR3 amino acids: CASSPSFTGYGYTF. Here the CDR3 DNA reads TGTGCCAGCAGCCCTTCCTTCACAGGGTATGGCTACACCTTC. The chain links TRBV5-6 to TRBJ1-2; a weak D match, TRBD1 (6 bases). Germline values: CDR1 SGHDT, CDR2 YYEEEE. CDR3 length: 14 amino acids. Trimming cost V 4 bases and J 5 bases, with 15 bases left between them.